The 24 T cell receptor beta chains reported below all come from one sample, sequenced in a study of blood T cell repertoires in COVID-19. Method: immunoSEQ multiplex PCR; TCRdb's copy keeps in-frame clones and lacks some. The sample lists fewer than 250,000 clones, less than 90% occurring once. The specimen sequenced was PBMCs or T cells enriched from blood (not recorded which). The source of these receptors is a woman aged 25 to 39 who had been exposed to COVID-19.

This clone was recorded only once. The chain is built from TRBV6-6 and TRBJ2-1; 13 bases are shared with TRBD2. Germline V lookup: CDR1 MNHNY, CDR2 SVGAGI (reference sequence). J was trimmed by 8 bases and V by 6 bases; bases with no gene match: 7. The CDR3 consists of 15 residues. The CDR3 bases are TGTGCCAGCAGACAACTAGCGGGGGGGCCCGATGAGCAGTTCTTC. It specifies CASRQLAGGPDEQFF.

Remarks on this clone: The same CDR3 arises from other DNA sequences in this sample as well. In nucleotides, the CDR3 is TGTGCCAGCAGTTACTCCGGGGGAATGAACACTGAAGCTTTCTTT. Protein: CASSYSGGMNTEAFF. The gene calls are TRBV6-5 and TRBJ1-1, with D possibly being TRBD1 (5 bases). The germline V and J ends were trimmed by 0 bases and 0 bases, with 8 bases remaining between them. This CDR3 comprises 15 residues. The germline CDR1 and CDR2 sequences are MNHEY and SVGAGI.

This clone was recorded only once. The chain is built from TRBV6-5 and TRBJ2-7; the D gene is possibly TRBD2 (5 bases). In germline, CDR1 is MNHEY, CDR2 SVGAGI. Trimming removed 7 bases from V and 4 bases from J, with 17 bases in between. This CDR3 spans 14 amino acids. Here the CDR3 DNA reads TGTGCCAGCACCCCGGGGAAGACAACGTACGAGCAGTACTTC. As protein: CASTPGKTTYEQYF.

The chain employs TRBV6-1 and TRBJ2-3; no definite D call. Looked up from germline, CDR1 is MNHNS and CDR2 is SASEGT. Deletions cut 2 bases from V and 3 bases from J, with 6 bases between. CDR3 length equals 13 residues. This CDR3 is CASSERVTDTQYF. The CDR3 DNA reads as TGTGCCAGCAGTGAAAGAGTAACAGATACGCAGTATTTT.

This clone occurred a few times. The CDR3 region has the DNA TGTGCCACCAGCGCACGGACTAGCGGTTACAATGAGCAGTTCTTC. Translation gives CATSARTSGYNEQFF. This chain joins TRBV15 and TRBJ2-1; 10 bases map to TRBD2. The CDR3 covers 15 residues. Germline V gives CDR1 LNHNV, CDR2 YYDKDF (reference sequence). V trimming: 5 bases; J trimming: 4 bases; junction bases outside the gene matches: 5.

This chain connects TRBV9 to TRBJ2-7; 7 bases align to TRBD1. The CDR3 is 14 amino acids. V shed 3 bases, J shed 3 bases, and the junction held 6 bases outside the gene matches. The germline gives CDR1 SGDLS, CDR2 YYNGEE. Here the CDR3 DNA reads TGTGCCAGCAGCGCCGAAACAGGGGACTACGAGCAGTACTTC. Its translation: CASSAETGDYEQYF. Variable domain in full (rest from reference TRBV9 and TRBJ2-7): DSGVTQTPKHLITATGQRVTLRCSPRSGDLSVYWYQQSLDQGLQFLIQYYNGEERAKGNILERFSAQQFPDLHSELNLSSLELGDSALYFCASSAETGDYEQYFGPGTRLTVT.

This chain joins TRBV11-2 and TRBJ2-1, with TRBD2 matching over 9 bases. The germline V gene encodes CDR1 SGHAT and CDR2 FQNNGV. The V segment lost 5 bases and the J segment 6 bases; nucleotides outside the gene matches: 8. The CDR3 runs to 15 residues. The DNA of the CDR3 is TGTGCCAGCAGCATCCTAGCGGGGATTACCAATGAGCAGTTCTTC. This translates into CASSILAGITNEQFF.

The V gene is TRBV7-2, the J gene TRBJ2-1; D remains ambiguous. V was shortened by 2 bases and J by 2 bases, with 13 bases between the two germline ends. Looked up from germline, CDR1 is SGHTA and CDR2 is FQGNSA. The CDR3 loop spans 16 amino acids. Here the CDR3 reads CASSLSPPVTYNEQFF. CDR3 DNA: TGTGCCAGCAGCTTAAGCCCTCCCGTGACCTACAATGAGCAGTTCTTC.

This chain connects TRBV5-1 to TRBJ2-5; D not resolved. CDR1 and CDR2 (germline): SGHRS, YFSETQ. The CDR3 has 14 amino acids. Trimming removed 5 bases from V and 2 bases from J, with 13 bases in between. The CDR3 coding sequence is TGCGCCAGCAGGCCCGGATTCAGGCAAGAGACCCAGTACTTC. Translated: CASRPGFRQETQYF.

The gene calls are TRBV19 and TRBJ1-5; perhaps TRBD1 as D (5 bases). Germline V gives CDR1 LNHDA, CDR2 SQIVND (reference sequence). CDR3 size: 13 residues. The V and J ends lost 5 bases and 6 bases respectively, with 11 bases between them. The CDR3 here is CASSPEQVQPQHF. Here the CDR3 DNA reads TGTGCCAGTAGTCCGGAACAGGTTCAGCCCCAGCATTTT.

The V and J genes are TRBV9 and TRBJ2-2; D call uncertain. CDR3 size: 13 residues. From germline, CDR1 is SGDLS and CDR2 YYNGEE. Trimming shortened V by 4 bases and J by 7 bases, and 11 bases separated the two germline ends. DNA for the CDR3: TGTGCCAGCAGCCCAGGCATCGGCGGGGAGCTGTTTTTT. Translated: CASSPGIGGELFF.

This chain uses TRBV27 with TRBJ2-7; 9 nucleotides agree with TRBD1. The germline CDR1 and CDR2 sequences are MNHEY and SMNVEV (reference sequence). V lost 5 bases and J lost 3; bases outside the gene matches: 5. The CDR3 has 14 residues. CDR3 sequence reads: CASSSPGQGYEQYF. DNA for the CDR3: TGTGCCAGCAGTAGTCCGGGACAGGGCTACGAGCAGTACTTC.

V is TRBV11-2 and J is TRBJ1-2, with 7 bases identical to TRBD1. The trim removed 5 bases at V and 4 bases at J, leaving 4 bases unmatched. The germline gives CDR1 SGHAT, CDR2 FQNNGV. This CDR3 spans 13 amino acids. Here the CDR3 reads CASSLGQPYGYTF. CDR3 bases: TGTGCCAGCAGCCTGGGACAGCCCTATGGCTACACCTTC.

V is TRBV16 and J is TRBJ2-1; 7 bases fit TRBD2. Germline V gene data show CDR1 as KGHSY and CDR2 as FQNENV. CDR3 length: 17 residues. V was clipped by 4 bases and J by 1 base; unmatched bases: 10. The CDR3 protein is CASSRSLGGISYNEQFF. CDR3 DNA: TGTGCCAGCAGCCGATCCCTCGGGGGGATTTCCTACAATGAGCAGTTCTTC.

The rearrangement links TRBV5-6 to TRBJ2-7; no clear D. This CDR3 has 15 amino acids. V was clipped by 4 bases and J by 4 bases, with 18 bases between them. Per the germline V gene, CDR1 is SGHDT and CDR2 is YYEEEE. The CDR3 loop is CASSPSVGRYYEQYF. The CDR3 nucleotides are TGTGCCAGCAGCCCATCTGTCGGTCGATATTACGAGCAGTACTTC.

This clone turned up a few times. The CDR3 nucleotides are TGTGCCAGCAGCTTGGAAAGGGGGCGCTATGGCTACACCTTC. This sequence encodes CASSLERGRYGYTF. The chain uses TRBV5-6 and TRBJ1-2; 7 bases are a match to TRBD1. The CDR3 is 14 residues long. The ends lost 0 bases at V and 4 bases at J; junction bases unmatched: 3. Germline CDR1 and CDR2: SGHDT and YYEEEE. The full variable domain, with the rest looked up from reference TRBV5-6 and TRBJ1-2, is DAGVTQSPTHLIKTRGQQVTLRCSPKSGHDTVSWYQQALGQGPQFIFQYYEEEERQRGNFPDRFSGHQFPNYSSELNVNALLLGDSALYLCASSLERGRYGYTFGSGTRLTVV.

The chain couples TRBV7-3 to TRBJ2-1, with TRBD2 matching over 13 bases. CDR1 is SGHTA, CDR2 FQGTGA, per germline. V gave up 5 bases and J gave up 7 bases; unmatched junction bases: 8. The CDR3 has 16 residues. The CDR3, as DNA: TGTGCCAGCAGCCTCCATGGACTAGCGGGGGCGAATGAGCAGTTCTTC. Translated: CASSLHGLAGANEQFF. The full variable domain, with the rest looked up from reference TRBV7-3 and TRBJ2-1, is GAGVSQTPSNKVTEKGKYVELRCDPISGHTALYWYRQSLGQGPEFLIYFQGTGAADDSGLPNDRFFAVRPEGSVSTLKIQRTERGDSAVYLCASSLHGLAGANEQFFGPGTRLTVL.

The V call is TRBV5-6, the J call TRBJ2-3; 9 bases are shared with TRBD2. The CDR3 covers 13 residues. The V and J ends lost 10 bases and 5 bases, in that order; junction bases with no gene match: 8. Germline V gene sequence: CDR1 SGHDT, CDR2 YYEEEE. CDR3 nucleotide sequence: TGTGCCTCGGAGGCGGGGGGGCAAGATACGCAGTATTTT. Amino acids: CASEAGGQDTQYF.

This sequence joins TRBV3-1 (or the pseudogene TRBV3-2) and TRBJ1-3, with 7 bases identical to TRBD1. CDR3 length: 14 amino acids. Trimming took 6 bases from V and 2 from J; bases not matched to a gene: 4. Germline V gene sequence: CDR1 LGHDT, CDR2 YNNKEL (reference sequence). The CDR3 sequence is CASRRQGPGNTIYF. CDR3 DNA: TGTGCCAGCAGACGACAGGGCCCTGGAAACACCATATATTTT.

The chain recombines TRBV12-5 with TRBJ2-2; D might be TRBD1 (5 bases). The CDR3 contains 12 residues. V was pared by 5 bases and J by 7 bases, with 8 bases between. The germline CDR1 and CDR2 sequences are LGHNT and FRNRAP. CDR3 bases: TGTGCTAGTGGTCTAGGGGTCGGGGAGCTGTTTTTT. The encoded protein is CASGLGVGELFF.

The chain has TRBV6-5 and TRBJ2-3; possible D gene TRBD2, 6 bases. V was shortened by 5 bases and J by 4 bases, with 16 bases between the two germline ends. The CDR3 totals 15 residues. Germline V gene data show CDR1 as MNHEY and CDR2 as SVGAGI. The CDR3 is CASSREVGRADTQYF. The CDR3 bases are TGTGCCAGCAGTAGGGAGGTAGGGCGGGCAGATACGCAGTATTTT.

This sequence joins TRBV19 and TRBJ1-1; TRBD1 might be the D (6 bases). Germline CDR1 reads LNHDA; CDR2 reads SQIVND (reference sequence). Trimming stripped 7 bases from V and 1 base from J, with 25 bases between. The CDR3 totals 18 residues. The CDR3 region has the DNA TGTGCCAGTACCCCGGGGTGGGGCAGGGGAAGATCGAACACTGAAGCTTTCTTT. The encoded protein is CASTPGWGRGRSNTEAFF. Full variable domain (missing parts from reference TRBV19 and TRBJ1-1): DGGITQSPKYLFRKEGQNVTLSCEQNLNHDAMYWYRQDPGQGLRLIYYSQIVNDFQKGDIAEGYSVSREKKESFPLTVTSAQKNPTAFYLCASTPGWGRGRSNTEAFFGQGTRLTVV.

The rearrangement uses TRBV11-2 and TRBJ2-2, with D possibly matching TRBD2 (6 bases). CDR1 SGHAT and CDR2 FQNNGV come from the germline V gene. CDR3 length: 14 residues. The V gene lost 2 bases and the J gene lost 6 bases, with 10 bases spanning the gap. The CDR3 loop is CASSLFGEAGELFF. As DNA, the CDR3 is TGTGCCAGCAGCTTATTCGGGGAGGCCGGGGAGCTGTTTTTT.

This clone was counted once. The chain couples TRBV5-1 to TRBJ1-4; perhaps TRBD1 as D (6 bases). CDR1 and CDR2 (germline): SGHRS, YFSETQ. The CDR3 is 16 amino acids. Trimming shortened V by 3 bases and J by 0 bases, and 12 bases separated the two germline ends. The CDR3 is CASSSQGLATNEKLFF. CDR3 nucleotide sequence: TGCGCCAGCAGCTCACAGGGTCTTGCAACTAATGAAAAACTGTTTTTT. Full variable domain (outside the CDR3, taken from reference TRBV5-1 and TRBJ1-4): KAGVTQTPRYLIKTRGQQVTLSCSPISGHRSVSWYQQTPGQGLQFLFEYFSETQRNKGNFPGRFSGRQFSNSRSEMNVSTLELGDSALYLCASSSQGLATNEKLFFGSGTQLSVL.